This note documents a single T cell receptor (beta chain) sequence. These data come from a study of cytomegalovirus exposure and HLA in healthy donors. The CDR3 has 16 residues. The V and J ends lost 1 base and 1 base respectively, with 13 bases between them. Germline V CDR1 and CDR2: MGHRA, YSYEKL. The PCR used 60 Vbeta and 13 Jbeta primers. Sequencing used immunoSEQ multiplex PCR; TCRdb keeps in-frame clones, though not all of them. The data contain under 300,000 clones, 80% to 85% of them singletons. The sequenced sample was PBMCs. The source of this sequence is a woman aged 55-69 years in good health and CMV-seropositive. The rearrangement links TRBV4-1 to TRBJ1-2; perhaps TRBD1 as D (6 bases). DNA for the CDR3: TGCGCCAGCAGCCAAGGACAGGTGCCCATTAACTATGGCTACACCTTC. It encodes CASSQGQVPINYGYTF.